This T cell receptor beta chain was recovered during a study of blood T cell repertoires in COVID-19. Study background: Whether acute or convalescent, the COVID-19 samples came from the United States, Italy and Spain. Sources were T cells, B-cell-depleted T cells, or PBMCs; the material itself was cDNA or gDNA.

How the authors handled the data: Amplification from reference gene primers served as the basis for estimated nucleated cell counts. Sequencing used immunoSEQ multiplex PCR; TCRdb keeps in-frame clones, though not all of them. The V and J calls and the clone size are those of that table, but D and trimming were determined from the DNA. The sample lists fewer than 200,000 clones, roughly 80% occurring once. This CDR3 comprises 18 residues. CDR1 and CDR2 (germline): MNHNS, SASEGT. The V and J ends lost 4 bases and 0 bases respectively, with 18 bases between them. The receptor was derived from a woman aged 80 or over with acute or convalescent COVID-19. Sequencing used peripheral blood. The rearrangement links TRBV6-1 to TRBJ2-2; a possible D gene is TRBD1 (6 bases). CDR3 nucleotides: TGTGCCAGCAGTGCGACCTTAACCGGGACATCGAACACCGGGGAGCTGTTTTTT. Protein product: CASSATLTGTSNTGELFF.